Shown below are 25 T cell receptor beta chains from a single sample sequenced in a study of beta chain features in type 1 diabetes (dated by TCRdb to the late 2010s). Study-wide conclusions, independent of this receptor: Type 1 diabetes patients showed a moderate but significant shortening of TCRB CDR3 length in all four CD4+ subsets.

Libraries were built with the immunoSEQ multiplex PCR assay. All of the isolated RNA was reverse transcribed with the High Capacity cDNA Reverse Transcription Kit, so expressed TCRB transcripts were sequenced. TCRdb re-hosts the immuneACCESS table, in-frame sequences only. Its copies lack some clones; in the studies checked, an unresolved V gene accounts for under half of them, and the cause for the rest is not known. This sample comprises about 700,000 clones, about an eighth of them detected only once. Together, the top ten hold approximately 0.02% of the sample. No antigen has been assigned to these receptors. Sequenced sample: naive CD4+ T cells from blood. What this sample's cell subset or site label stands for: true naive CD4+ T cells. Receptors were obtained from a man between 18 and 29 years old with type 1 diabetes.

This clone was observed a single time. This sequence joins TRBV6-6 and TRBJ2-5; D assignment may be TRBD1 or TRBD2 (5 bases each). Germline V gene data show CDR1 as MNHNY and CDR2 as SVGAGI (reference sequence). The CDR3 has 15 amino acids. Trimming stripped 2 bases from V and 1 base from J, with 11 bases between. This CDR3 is CASSYLTGTQETQYF. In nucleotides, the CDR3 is TGTGCCAGCAGTTACCTAACTGGGACCCAAGAGACCCAGTACTTC.

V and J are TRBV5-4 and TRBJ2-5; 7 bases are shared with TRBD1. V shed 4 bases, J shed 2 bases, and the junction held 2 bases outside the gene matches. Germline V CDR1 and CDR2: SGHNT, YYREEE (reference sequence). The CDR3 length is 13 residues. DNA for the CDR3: TGTGCCAGCAGCCCGGGACAGCAAGAGACCCAGTACTTC. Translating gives CASSPGQQETQYF.

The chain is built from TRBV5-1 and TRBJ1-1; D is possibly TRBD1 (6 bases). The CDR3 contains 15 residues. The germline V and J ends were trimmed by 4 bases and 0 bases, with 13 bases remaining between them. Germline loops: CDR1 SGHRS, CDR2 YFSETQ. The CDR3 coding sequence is TGCGCCAGCAGCGGGGGCCAGACTGTGAACACTGAAGCTTTCTTT. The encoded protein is CASSGGQTVNTEAFF.

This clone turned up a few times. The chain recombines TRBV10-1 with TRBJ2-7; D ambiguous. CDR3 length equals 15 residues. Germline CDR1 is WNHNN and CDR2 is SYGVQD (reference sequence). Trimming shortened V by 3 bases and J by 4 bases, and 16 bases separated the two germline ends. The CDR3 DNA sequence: TGCGCCAGCAGTGAAGAGGCCAGACCTCCTTACGAGCAGTACTTC. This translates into CASSEEARPPYEQYF.

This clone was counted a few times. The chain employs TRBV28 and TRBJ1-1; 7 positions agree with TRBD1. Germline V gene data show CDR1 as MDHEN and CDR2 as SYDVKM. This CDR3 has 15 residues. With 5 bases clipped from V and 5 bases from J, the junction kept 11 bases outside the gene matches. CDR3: CASSGPDRVGTEAFF. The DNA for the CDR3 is TGTGCCAGCAGTGGACCCGACAGGGTGGGGACTGAAGCTTTCTTT.

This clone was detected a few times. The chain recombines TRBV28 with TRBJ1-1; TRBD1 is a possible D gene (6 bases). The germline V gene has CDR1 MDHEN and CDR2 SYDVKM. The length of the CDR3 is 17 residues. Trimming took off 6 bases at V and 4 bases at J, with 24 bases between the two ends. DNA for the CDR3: TGTGCCAGCAGCTCTCCGGGACAAAAGGGGCGTTTCACTGAAGCTTTCTTT. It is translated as CASSSPGQKGRFTEAFF.

CDR3 DNA sequence: TGTGCCAGCAGCTCAGCGGACGGTGTTGTGGCAGATACGCAGTATTTT. It translates to CASSSADGVVADTQYF. The chain carries TRBV7-8 and TRBJ2-3, with D tentatively TRBD2 (5 bases). The V gene lost 4 bases and the J gene lost 4 bases, with 18 bases spanning the gap. The CDR3 has 16 amino acids. CDR1 and CDR2 (germline): SGHVS, FQNEAQ.

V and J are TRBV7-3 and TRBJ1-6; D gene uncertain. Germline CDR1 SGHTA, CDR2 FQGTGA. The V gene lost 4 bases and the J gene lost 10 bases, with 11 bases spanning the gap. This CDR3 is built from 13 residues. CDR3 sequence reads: CASSYQVRSPLHF. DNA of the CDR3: TGTGCCAGCAGCTACCAGGTCCGATCACCCCTCCACTTT.

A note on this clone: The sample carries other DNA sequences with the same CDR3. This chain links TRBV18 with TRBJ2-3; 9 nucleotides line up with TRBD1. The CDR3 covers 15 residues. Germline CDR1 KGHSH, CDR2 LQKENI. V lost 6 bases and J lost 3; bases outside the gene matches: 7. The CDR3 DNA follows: TGTGCCAGCTCCCCCGGGACAGGGAGAACAGATACGCAGTATTTT. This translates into CASSPGTGRTDTQYF.

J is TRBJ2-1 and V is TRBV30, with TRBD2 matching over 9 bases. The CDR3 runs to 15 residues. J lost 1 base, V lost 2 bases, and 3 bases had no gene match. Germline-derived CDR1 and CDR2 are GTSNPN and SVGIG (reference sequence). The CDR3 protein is CAWSLGLASYNEQFF. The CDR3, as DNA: TGTGCCTGGAGTTTAGGACTAGCGTCCTACAATGAGCAGTTCTTC.

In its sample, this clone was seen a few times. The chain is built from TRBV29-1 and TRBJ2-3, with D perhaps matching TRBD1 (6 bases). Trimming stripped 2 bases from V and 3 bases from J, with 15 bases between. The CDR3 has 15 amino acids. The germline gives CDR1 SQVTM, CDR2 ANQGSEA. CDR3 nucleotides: TGCAGCGTTGAATCTTCCGGGACACGGACAGATACGCAGTATTTT. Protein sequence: CSVESSGTRTDTQYF.

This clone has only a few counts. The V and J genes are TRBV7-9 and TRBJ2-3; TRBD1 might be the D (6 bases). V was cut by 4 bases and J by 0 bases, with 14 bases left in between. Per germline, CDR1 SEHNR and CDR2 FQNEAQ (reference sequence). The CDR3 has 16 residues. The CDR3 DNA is TGTGCCAGCAGCTCATGGACAGATCCTAGCACAGATACGCAGTATTTT. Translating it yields CASSSWTDPSTDTQYF.

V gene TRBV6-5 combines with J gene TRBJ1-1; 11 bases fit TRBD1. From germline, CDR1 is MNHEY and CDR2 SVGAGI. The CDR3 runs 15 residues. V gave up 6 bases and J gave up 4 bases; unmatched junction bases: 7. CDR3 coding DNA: TGTGCCAGCAGCACCGGACAGGGGGCGATCACTGAAGCTTTCTTT. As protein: CASSTGQGAITEAFF.

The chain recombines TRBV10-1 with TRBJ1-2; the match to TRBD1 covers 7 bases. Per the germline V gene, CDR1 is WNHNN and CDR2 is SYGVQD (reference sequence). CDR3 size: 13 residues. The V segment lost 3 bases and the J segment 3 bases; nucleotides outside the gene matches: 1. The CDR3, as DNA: TGCGCCAGCAGTGATGGGACAGACTATGGCTACACCTTC. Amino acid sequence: CASSDGTDYGYTF.

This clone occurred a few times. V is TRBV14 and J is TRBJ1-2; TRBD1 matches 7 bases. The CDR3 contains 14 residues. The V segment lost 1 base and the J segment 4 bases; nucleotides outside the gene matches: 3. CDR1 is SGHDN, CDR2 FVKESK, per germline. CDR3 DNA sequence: TGTGCCAGCAGCCAAGGACAGGGACCCTATGGCTACACCTTC. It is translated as CASSQGQGPYGYTF.

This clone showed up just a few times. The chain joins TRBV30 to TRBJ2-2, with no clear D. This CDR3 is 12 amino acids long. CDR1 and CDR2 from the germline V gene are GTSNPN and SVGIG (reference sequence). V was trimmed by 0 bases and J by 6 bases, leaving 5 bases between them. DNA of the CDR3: TGTGCCTGGAGTGTAGTGGCCGGGGAGCTGTTTTTT. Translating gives CAWSVVAGELFF. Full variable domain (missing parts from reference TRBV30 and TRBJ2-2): SQTIHQWPATLVQPVGSPLSLECTVEGTSNPNLYWYRQAAGRGLQLLFYSVGIGQISSEVPQNLSASRPQDRQFILSSKKLLLSDSGFYLCAWSVVAGELFFGEGSRLTVL.

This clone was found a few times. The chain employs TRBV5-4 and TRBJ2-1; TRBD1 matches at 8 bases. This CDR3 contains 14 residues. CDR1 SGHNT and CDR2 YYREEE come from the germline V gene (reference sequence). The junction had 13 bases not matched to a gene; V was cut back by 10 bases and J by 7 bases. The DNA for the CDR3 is TGTGCCGTCGGAGGACAGGGTCTTGTAAATGAGCAGTTCTTC. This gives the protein CAVGGQGLVNEQFF.

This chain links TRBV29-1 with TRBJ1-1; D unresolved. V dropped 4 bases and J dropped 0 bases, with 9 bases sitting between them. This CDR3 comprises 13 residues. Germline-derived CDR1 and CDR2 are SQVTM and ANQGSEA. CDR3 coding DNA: TGCAGCGTTGCCAGGCTGATGAACACTGAAGCTTTCTTT. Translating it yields CSVARLMNTEAFF.

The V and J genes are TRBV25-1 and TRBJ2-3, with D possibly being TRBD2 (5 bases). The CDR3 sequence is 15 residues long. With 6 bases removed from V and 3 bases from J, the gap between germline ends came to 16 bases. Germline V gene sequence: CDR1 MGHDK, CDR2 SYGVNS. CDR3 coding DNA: TGTGCCAGCAGCCTGGTGGGCAGCGGAACAGATACGCAGTATTTT. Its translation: CASSLVGSGTDTQYF.

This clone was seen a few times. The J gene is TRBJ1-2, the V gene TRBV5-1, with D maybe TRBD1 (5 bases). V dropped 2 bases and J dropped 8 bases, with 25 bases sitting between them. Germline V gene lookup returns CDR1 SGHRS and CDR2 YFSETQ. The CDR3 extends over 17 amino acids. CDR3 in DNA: TGCGCCAGCAGCTTAGGCGGGGCGCCCGTGGGAGCGGAAGGCTACACCTTC. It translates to CASSLGGAPVGAEGYTF.

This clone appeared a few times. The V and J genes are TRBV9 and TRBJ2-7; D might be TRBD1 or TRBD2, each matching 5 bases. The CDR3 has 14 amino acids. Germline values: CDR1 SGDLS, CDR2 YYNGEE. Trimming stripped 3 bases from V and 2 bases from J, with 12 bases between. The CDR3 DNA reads TGTGCCAGCAGCGCCGGGACGGGGCCCTACGAGCAGTACTTC. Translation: CASSAGTGPYEQYF.

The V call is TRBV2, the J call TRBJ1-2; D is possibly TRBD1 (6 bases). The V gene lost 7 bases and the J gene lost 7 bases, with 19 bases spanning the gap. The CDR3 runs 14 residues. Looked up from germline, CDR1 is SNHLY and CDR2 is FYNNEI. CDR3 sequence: CASTQGRGAGGYTF. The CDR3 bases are TGTGCCAGCACCCAGGGGAGAGGGGCTGGTGGCTACACCTTC.

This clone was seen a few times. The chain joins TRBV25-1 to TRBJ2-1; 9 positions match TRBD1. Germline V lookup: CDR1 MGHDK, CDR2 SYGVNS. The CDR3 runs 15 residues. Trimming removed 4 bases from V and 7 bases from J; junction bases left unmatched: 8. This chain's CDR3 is CASSGGQGGRNEQFF. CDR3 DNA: TGTGCCAGCAGTGGGGGACAGGGAGGGAGAAATGAGCAGTTCTTC.

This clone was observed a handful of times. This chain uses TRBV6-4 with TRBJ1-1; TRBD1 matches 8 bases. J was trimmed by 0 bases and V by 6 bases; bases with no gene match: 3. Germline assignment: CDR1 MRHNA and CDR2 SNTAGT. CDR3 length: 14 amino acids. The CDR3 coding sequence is TGTGCCAGCAGGAGGACAGGGATGAACACTGAAGCTTTCTTT. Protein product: CASRRTGMNTEAFF.

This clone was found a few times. The CDR3 nucleotides are TGTGCCAGTACCTCCGGGACCCCAGTGGGCTACACCTTC. It yields the protein CASTSGTPVGYTF. The chain is built from TRBV19 and TRBJ1-2; D may be TRBD1 (5 bases). The CDR3 runs 13 residues. V lost 7 bases, J lost 8 bases, and 17 bases lay in between. The germline gives CDR1 LNHDA, CDR2 SQIVND (reference sequence).